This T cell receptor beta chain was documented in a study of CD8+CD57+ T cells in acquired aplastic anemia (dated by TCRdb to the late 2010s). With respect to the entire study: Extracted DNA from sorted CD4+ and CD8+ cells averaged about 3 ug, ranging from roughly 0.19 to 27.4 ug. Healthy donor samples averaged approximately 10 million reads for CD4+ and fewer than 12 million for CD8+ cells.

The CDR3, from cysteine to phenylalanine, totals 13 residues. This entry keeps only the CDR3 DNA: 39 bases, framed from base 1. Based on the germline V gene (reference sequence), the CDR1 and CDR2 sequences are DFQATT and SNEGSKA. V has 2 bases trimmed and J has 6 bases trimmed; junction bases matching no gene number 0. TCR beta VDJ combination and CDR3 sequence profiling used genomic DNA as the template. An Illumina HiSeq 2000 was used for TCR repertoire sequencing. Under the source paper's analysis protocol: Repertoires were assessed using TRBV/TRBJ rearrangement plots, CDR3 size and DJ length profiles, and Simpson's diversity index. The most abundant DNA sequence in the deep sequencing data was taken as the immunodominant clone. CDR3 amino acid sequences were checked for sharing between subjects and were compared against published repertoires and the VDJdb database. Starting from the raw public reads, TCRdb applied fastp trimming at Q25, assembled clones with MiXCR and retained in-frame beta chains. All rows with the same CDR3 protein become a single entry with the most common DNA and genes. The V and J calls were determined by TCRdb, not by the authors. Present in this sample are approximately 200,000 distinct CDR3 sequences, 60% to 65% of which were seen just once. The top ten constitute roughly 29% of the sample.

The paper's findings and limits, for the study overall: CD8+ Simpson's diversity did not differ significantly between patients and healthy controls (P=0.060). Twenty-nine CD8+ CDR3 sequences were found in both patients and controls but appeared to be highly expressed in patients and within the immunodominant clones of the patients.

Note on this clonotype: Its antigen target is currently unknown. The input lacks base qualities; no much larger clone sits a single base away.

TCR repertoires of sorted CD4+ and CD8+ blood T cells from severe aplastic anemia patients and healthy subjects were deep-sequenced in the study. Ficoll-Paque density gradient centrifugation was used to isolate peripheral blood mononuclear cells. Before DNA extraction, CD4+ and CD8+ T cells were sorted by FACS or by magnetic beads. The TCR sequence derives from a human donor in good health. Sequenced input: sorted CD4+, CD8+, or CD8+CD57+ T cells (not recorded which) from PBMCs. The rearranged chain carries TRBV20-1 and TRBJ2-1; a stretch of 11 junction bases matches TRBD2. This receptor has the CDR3 CSARLAGGNEQFF. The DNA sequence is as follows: TGCAGTGCTAGACTAGCGGGGGGCAATGAGCAGTTCTTC.